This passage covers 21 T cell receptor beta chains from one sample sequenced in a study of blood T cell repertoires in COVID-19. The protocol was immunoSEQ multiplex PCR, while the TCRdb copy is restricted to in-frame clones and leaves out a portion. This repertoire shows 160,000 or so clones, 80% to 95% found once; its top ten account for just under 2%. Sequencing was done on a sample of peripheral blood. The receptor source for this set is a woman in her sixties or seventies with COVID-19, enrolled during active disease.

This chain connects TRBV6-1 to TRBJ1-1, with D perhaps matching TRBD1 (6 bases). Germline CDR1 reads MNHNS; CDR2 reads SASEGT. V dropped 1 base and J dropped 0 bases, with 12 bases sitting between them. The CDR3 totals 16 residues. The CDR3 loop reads CASSEDEGHMNTEAFF. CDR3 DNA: TGTGCCAGCAGTGAAGATGAGGGACATATGAACACTGAAGCTTTCTTT.

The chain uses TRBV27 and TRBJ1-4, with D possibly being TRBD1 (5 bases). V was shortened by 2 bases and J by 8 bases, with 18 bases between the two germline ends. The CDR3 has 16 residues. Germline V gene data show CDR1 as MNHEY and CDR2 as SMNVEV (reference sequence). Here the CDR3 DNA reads TGTGCCAGCAGTTTACGTCCTTTCCAGGGTTCCGAAAAACTGTTTTTT. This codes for CASSLRPFQGSEKLFF.

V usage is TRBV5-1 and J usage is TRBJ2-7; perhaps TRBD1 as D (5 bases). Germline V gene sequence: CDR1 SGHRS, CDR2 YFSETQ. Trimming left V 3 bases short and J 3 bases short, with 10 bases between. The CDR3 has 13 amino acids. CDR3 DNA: TGCGCCAGCAGCTGGACAAGAAGCTACGAGCAGTACTTC. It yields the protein CASSWTRSYEQYF.

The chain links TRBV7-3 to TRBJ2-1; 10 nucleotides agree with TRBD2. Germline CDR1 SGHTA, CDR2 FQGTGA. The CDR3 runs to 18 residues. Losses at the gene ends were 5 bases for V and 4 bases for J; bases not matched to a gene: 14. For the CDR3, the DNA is TGTGCCAGCAGCCAAAGGAGCCCCGGACTAGCGGATTACAATGAGCAGTTCTTC. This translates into CASSQRSPGLADYNEQFF.

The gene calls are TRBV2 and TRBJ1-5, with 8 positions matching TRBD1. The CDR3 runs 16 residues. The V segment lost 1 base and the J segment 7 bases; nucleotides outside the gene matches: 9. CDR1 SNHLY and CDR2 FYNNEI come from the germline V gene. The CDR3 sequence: CASSEDRGSRTQPQHF. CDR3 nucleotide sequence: TGTGCCAGCAGTGAAGACAGGGGGTCTCGGACCCAGCCCCAGCATTTT.

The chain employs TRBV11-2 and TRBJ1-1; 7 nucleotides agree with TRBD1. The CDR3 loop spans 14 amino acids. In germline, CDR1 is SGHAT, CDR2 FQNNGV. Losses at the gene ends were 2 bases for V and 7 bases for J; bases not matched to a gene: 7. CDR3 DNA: TGTGCCAGCAGCTTACGGGACAGCAAAGATGAAGCTTTCTTT. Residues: CASSLRDSKDEAFF.

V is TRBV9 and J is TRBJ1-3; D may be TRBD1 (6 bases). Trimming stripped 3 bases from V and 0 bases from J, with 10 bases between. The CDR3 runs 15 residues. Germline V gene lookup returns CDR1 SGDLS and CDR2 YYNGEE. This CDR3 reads CASSARQASGNTIYF. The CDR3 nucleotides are TGTGCCAGCAGCGCCCGACAGGCCTCTGGAAACACCATATATTTT. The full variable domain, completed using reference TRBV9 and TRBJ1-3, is DSGVTQTPKHLITATGQRVTLRCSPRSGDLSVYWYQQSLDQGLQFLIQYYNGEERAKGNILERFSAQQFPDLHSELNLSSLELGDSALYFCASSARQASGNTIYFGEGSWLTVV.

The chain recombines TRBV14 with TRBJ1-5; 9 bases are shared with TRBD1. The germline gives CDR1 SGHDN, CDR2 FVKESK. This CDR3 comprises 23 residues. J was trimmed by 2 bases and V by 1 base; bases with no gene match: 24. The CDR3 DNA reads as TGTGCCAGCAGCCAAGGCGGCTTGTTTAGGGACAGGGAGGACCGGGAGCGCAATCAGCCCCAGCATTTT. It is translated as CASSQGGLFRDREDRERNQPQHF.

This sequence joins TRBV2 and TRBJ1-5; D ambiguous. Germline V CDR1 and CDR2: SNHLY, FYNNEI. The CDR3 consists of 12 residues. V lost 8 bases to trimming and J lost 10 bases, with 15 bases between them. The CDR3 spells CASRVGGLPQHF. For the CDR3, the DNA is TGTGCCAGCCGAGTTGGTGGTCTACCCCAGCATTTT.

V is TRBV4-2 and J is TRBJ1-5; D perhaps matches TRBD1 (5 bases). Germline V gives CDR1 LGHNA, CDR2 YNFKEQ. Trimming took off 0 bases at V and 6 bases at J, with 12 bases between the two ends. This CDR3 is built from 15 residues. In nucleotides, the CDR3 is TGTGCCAGCAGCCAAGAGCGGGGGTGGGGTCAGCCCCAGCATTTT. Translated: CASSQERGWGQPQHF.

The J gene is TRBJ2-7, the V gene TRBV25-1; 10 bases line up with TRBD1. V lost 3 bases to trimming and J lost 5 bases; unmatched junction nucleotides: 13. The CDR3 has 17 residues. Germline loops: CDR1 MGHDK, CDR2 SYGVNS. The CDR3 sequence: CASSDYSRDRGAHEQYF. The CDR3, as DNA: TGTGCCAGCAGTGATTACTCCCGGGACAGGGGAGCCCACGAGCAGTACTTC.

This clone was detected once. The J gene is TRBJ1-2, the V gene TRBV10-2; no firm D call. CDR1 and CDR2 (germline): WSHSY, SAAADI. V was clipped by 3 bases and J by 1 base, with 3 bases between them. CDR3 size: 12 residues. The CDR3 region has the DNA TGCGCCAGCAGTGACTTTAACTATGGCTACACCTTC. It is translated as CASSDFNYGYTF.

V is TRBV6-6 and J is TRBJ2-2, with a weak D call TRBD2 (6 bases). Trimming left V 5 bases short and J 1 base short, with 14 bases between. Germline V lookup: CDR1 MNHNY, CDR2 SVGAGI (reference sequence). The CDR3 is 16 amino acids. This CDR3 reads CASSPGGTENTGELFF. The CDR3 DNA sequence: TGTGCCAGCAGTCCCGGCGGGACCGAGAACACCGGGGAGCTGTTTTTT.

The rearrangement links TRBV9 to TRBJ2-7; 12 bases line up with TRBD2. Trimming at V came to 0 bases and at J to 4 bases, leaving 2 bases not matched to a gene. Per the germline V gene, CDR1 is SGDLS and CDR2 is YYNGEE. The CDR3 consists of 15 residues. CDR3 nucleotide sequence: TGTGCCAGCAGCGTAGCTAGCGGGGGGGGGTACGAGCAGTACTTC. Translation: CASSVASGGGYEQYF.

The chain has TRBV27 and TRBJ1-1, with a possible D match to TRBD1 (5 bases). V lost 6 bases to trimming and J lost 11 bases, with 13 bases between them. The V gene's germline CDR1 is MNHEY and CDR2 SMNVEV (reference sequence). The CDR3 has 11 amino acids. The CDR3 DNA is TGTGCCAGCAGACAGTCGGGGGGTGCTTTCTTT. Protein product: CASRQSGGAFF.

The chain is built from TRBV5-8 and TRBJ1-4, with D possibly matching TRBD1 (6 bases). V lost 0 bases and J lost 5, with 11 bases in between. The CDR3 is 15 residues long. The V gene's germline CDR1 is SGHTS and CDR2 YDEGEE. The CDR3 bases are TGTGCCAGCAGCTTGGCCACAGGGCGCAATGAAAAACTGTTTTTT. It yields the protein CASSLATGRNEKLFF.

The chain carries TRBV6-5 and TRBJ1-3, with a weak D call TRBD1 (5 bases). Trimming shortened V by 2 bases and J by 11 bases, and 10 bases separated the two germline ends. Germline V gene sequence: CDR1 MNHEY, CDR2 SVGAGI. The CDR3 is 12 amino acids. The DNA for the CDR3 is TGTGCCAGCAGTTACCCCAGGGAGGCCATATATTTT. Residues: CASSYPREAIYF.

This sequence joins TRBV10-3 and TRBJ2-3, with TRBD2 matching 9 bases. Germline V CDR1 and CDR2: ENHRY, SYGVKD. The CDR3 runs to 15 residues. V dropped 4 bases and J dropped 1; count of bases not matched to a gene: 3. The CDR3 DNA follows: TGTGCCATCAGTGCGGCTAGCGGGGGCACAGATACGCAGTATTTT. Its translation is CAISAASGGTDTQYF.

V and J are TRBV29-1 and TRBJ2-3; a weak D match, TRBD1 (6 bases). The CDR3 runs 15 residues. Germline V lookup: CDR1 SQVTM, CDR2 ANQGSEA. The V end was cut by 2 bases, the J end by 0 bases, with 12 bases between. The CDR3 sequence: CSVESRTESTDTQYF. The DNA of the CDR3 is TGCAGCGTTGAATCCCGGACAGAGAGCACAGATACGCAGTATTTT.

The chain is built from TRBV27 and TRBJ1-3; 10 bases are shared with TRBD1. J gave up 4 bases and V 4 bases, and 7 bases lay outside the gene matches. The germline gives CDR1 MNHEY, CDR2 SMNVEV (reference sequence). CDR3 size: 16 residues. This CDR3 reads CASSSDRGLGGNTIYF. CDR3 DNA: TGTGCCAGCAGTTCTGACAGGGGGCTGGGAGGAAACACCATATATTTT.

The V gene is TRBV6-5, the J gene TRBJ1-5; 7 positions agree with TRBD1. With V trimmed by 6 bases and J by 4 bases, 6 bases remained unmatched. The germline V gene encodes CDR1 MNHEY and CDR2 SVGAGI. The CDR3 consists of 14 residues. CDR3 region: CASRPGTVNQPQHF. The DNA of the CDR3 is TGTGCCAGCAGACCTGGGACAGTGAATCAGCCCCAGCATTTT.